The 30 T cell receptor beta chains given below trace back to one sample, sequenced in a study of cytomegalovirus exposure and HLA in healthy donors. Vbeta (60) and Jbeta (13) primers were used in the PCR. Repertoires were generated with immunoSEQ multiplex PCR, while TCRdb's copy carries only in-frame clones and drops some. Among about 180,000 clones listed, about 80% were seen once. Sequencing used PBMCs. These receptors were taken from a man in his fifties or sixties in good health and CMV-seronegative.

The V call is TRBV29-1, the J call TRBJ1-1, with D maybe TRBD1 (5 bases). CDR1 and CDR2 (germline): SQVTM, ANQGSEA. Deletions cut 3 bases from V and 0 bases from J, with 8 bases between. The CDR3 runs 13 residues. CDR3 sequence reads: CSVDRGMNTEAFF. The CDR3 DNA reads TGCAGCGTTGATCGGGGGATGAACACTGAAGCTTTCTTT.

V is TRBV6-6 and J is TRBJ2-1; a possible D gene is TRBD2 (5 bases). V shed 8 bases and J shed 7 bases, with 12 bases lying between them. This CDR3 comprises 12 residues. The germline V gene has CDR1 MNHNY and CDR2 SVGAGI (reference sequence). The CDR3 loop is CASGLKKNEQFF. CDR3 coding DNA: TGTGCCAGCGGACTCAAGAAAAATGAGCAGTTCTTC.

This clone has a handful of counts. The chain carries TRBV19 and TRBJ1-1; TRBD1 agrees at 7 bases. The CDR3 is made up of 14 amino acids. Germline CDR1 reads LNHDA; CDR2 reads SQIVND (reference sequence). J was trimmed by 2 bases and V by 1 base; bases with no gene match: 1. The CDR3 region has the DNA TGTGCCAGTAGTATAGGACAGGGAAACACTGAAGCTTTCTTT. Its translation: CASSIGQGNTEAFF.

This clone was detected only once. The junction departs from the called germline gene at one end, perhaps through a read error. This sequence joins TRBV4-1 and TRBJ1-5; D unresolved. The CDR3 extends over 16 amino acids. The germline CDR1 and CDR2 sequences are MGHRA and YSYEKL. The CDR3, as DNA: TGCGCCAGCAGCCAAGAGGGCACATGGGGAGATCAGCCCCAGAATTTT. It is translated as CASSQEGTWGDQPQNF.

The rearrangement joins TRBV9 to TRBJ2-3; a possible D gene is TRBD1 (5 bases). The CDR3 runs 17 residues. Germline V gene lookup returns CDR1 SGDLS and CDR2 YYNGEE. Trimming cost V 4 bases and J 1 base, with 19 bases left between them. The CDR3 DNA sequence: TGTGCCAGCAGCCGCGCCAGGGAAGGCAGGGGCACAGATACGCAGTATTTT. Amino acid sequence: CASSRAREGRGTDTQYF.

The rearrangement links TRBV2 to TRBJ1-2; 9 bases are shared with TRBD1. Trimming removed 6 bases from V and 7 bases from J; junction bases left unmatched: 6. Germline CDR1 and CDR2: SNHLY and FYNNEI. The CDR3 has 13 amino acids. CDR3 nucleotide sequence: TGTGCCAGCAGAGCACAGGGGGCTTCTGGCTACACCTTC. Protein product: CASRAQGASGYTF. The full variable domain, rest sourced from reference TRBV2 and TRBJ1-2, is EPEVTQTPSHQVTQMGQEVILRCVPISNHLYFYWYRQILGQKVEFLVSFYNNEISEKSEIFDDQFSVERPDGSNFTLKIRSTKLEDSAMYFCASRAQGASGYTFGSGTRLTVV.

This chain connects TRBV7-7 to TRBJ2-2; a possible D gene is TRBD1 (6 bases). The CDR3 is 14 residues long. CDR1 is SSHAT, CDR2 FNYEAQ, per germline (reference sequence). The CDR3 sequence: CAGGPLLNTGELFF. CDR3 nucleotides: TGTGCTGGGGGCCCCCTCCTAAACACCGGGGAGCTGTTTTTT.

The V and J genes are TRBV21-1 and TRBJ1-5; TRBD1, the table's D call, was not compared with the DNA. TRBV21-1 is a listed pseudogene. CDR3 length equals 18 residues. CDR3 sequence reads: CASGPLRDRGHPGQPQHF. CDR3 in DNA: TGTGCCAGCGGACCACTCCGGGACAGGGGGCATCCGGGTCAGCCCCAGCATTTT.

The chain combines TRBV21-1 with TRBJ1-5; the D call of TRBD1 is as the table states it, not checked on the DNA. TRBV21-1 is shown as a pseudogene. The CDR3 covers 14 residues. CDR3 nucleotide sequence: TGTGCCAGCAGCAAGAGGGACAGGCATCAGCCCCAGCATTTT. It encodes CASSKRDRHQPQHF.

This sequence joins TRBV9 and TRBJ2-5; tentative D call: TRBD1 (7 bases). The CDR3 sequence is 16 residues long. Between the trimmed V and J ends, which lost 4 bases and 5 bases, there was a span of 21 bases. Germline CDR1 and CDR2: SGDLS and YYNGEE. The CDR3 DNA reads as TGTGCCAGCAGCATGTTTAGCGGACAACAGGGGGAGACCCAGTACTTC. Protein: CASSMFSGQQGETQYF. The full variable domain, completed using reference TRBV9 and TRBJ2-5, is DSGVTQTPKHLITATGQRVTLRCSPRSGDLSVYWYQQSLDQGLQFLIQYYNGEERAKGNILERFSAQQFPDLHSELNLSSLELGDSALYFCASSMFSGQQGETQYFGPGTRLLVL.

The J gene is TRBJ2-7, the V gene TRBV11-2; a possible D gene is TRBD1 (5 bases). Between the trimmed V and J ends, which lost 4 bases and 5 bases, there was a span of 15 bases. Germline-derived CDR1 and CDR2 are SGHAT and FQNNGV. This CDR3 comprises 14 residues. In nucleotides, the CDR3 is TGTGCCAGCAGCTCGCTCAATCTGGGGCACGAGCAGTACTTC. It is translated as CASSSLNLGHEQYF.

This chain uses TRBV6-6 with TRBJ2-5; 9 positions match TRBD1. Trimming took 4 bases from V and 1 from J; bases not matched to a gene: 1. Germline V gene sequence: CDR1 MNHNY, CDR2 SVGAGI (reference sequence). The length of the CDR3 is 14 residues. This chain's CDR3 is CASSSDRGQETQYF. The CDR3, as DNA: TGTGCCAGCAGTTCGGACAGGGGCCAAGAGACCCAGTACTTC.

The chain couples TRBV4-1 to TRBJ2-7; TRBD1 aligns across 7 bases. The CDR3 runs 15 residues. Germline trimming cut 1 base from V and 2 bases from J; bases unmatched to any gene: 5. The germline gives CDR1 MGHRA, CDR2 YSYEKL. The CDR3 sequence: CASSQGPGGTYEQYF. Written as DNA, the CDR3 is TGCGCCAGCAGCCAAGGGCCAGGGGGAACCTACGAGCAGTACTTC.

This chain connects TRBV29-1 to TRBJ2-7; TRBD1 aligns across 9 bases. Germline V gene lookup returns CDR1 SQVTM and CDR2 ANQGSEA. Trimming removed 3 bases from V and 3 bases from J; junction bases left unmatched: 3. The length of the CDR3 is 13 residues. The CDR3: CSVERGQGYEQYF. For the CDR3, the DNA is TGCAGCGTTGAGAGGGGACAGGGCTACGAGCAGTACTTC.

CDR3 DNA sequence: TGTGCCAGCAGTTTGGTGACAGCCTTTAGTGAGCAGTTCTTC. Translation: CASSLVTAFSEQFF. The V gene is TRBV28, the J gene TRBJ2-1, with D tentatively TRBD1 (5 bases). Germline loops: CDR1 MDHEN, CDR2 SYDVKM. V was shortened by 3 bases and J by 9 bases, with 15 bases between the two germline ends. This CDR3 spans 14 amino acids.

This chain connects TRBV7-2 to TRBJ1-4; weak D call: TRBD1 (5 bases). Germline V gives CDR1 SGHTA, CDR2 FQGNSA. The CDR3 is 15 amino acids. V lost 5 bases and J 8 bases, leaving 18 bases between the germline ends. CDR3 nucleotide sequence: TGTGCCAGCAGCCCCCGGTCGGGGGACTTAGAAAAACTGTTTTTT. Translation gives CASSPRSGDLEKLFF.

This chain joins TRBV14 and TRBJ2-6, with 9 bases matching TRBD1. The V gene end was trimmed by 1 base and the J gene end by 1 base; junction bases not matched to a gene: 8. CDR1 and CDR2 from the germline V gene are SGHDN and FVKESK. CDR3 length: 19 amino acids. Here the CDR3 reads CASSQGWDRVVSGANVLTF. DNA of the CDR3: TGTGCCAGCAGCCAAGGCTGGGACAGGGTTGTTTCTGGGGCCAACGTCCTGACTTTC.

This chain connects TRBV9 to TRBJ2-5; 10 nucleotides agree with TRBD2. The V and J ends lost 4 bases and 5 bases, in that order; junction bases with no gene match: 11. Germline CDR1 and CDR2: SGDLS and YYNGEE. The CDR3 covers 16 residues. CDR3 in amino acids: CASSPHGAGGRETQYF. In nucleotides, the CDR3 is TGTGCCAGCAGCCCCCACGGAGCGGGGGGGCGGGAGACCCAGTACTTC.

This chain connects TRBV19 to TRBJ1-2; 11 bases line up with TRBD1. With 5 bases clipped from V and 7 bases from J, the junction kept 6 bases outside the gene matches. Looked up from germline, CDR1 is LNHDA and CDR2 is SQIVND (reference sequence). The CDR3 extends over 14 amino acids. The CDR3 is CASSGTGGYSGYTF. The CDR3 bases are TGTGCCAGTAGTGGGACAGGGGGATACTCTGGCTACACCTTC. Looking up the rest from reference TRBV19 and TRBJ1-2 gives the full variable domain: DGGITQSPKYLFRKEGQNVTLSCEQNLNHDAMYWYRQDPGQGLRLIYYSQIVNDFQKGDIAEGYSVSREKKESFPLTVTSAQKNPTAFYLCASSGTGGYSGYTFGSGTRLTVV.

The chain recombines TRBV5-1 with TRBJ2-5, with TRBD1 matching 7 bases. The CDR3 covers 12 residues. J lost 13 bases, V lost 3 bases, and 9 bases had no gene match. From germline, CDR1 is SGHRS and CDR2 YFSETQ. CDR3 in DNA: TGCGCCAGCAGCTCCCAAACAGGGGTCCGGTACTTC. This encodes CASSSQTGVRYF.

The chain has TRBV19 and TRBJ1-5, with TRBD1 matching 12 bases. V was pared by 5 bases and J by 7 bases, with 6 bases of the junction left unmatched. The CDR3 contains 15 residues. CDR1 is LNHDA and CDR2 is SQIVND in the germline V gene (reference sequence). As DNA, the CDR3 is TGTGCCAGTAGTCCCGGGACAGGGGGCGGACAGCCCCAGCATTTT. Residues: CASSPGTGGGQPQHF.

In DNA form, the CDR3 reads TGTGCCAGCAGCGTAGGTTCGTCAGACAATGAGCAGTTCTTC. It encodes CASSVGSSDNEQFF. The chain employs TRBV9 and TRBJ2-1; D is ambiguous. Trimming took 0 bases from V and 5 from J, leaving 9 bases between them. Germline assignment: CDR1 SGDLS and CDR2 YYNGEE. This CDR3 region has 14 residues. Full variable domain (missing parts from reference TRBV9 and TRBJ2-1): DSGVTQTPKHLITATGQRVTLRCSPRSGDLSVYWYQQSLDQGLQFLIQYYNGEERAKGNILERFSAQQFPDLHSELNLSSLELGDSALYFCASSVGSSDNEQFFGPGTRLTVL.

The chain is built from TRBV11-2 and TRBJ1-1; TRBD1 might be the D (6 bases). V lost 6 bases and J lost 6, with 17 bases in between. Germline V gene data show CDR1 as SGHAT and CDR2 as FQNNGV. The length of the CDR3 is 14 residues. The CDR3 reads CASRPTGLQSEAFF. For the CDR3, the DNA is TGTGCCAGCAGGCCCACAGGGTTGCAGTCTGAAGCTTTCTTT.

The chain carries TRBV15 and TRBJ1-6, with D perhaps TRBD1 (5 bases). There are 19 residues in the CDR3. Germline CDR1 LNHNV, CDR2 YYDKDF (reference sequence). Trimming left V 0 bases short and J 3 bases short, with 18 bases between. CDR3 DNA: TGTGCCACCAGCAGAGATCGGGTGGGGCAGAAACTCTATAATTCACCCCTCCACTTT. Its protein is CATSRDRVGQKLYNSPLHF.

The chain carries TRBV2 and TRBJ1-5, with D hard to call. The germline V gene has CDR1 SNHLY and CDR2 FYNNEI. The CDR3 length is 13 residues. V gave up 4 bases and J gave up 6 bases, with 10 bases separating them. The CDR3 here is CASSAVESQPQHF. The CDR3 DNA reads TGTGCCAGCAGTGCAGTGGAGAGTCAGCCCCAGCATTTT.

The chain employs TRBV2 and TRBJ2-5; tentatively, D is TRBD2 (7 bases). The CDR3 loop spans 16 amino acids. Per germline, CDR1 SNHLY and CDR2 FYNNEI. V lost 6 bases, J lost 5 bases, and 22 bases lay in between. CDR3 DNA sequence: TGTGCCAGCAGCGCCTCCTTGGGGGGGCCGGAGGAGACCCAGTACTTC. Its protein product is CASSASLGGPEETQYF.

This chain connects TRBV7-2 to TRBJ1-5; D gene unclear. Trimming removed 6 bases from V and 0 bases from J, with 12 bases in between. The CDR3 has 15 amino acids. Germline V CDR1 and CDR2: SGHTA, FQGNSA. This CDR3 reads CASSPTAGSNQPQHF. In DNA, the CDR3 is TGTGCCAGCAGTCCAACGGCAGGTAGCAATCAGCCCCAGCATTTT.

The rearrangement uses TRBV6-6 and TRBJ2-5; D gene unclear. V was shortened by 4 bases and J by 2 bases, with 2 bases between the two germline ends. The CDR3 length is 11 residues. Germline-derived CDR1 and CDR2 are MNHNY and SVGAGI (reference sequence). In nucleotides, the CDR3 is TGTGCCAGCAGTTCACAAGAGACCCAGTACTTC. Amino acid sequence: CASSSQETQYF.

This chain joins TRBV5-1 and TRBJ2-1; tentative D call: TRBD2 (7 bases). Per germline, CDR1 SGHRS and CDR2 YFSETQ. This CDR3 contains 15 residues. V gave up 4 bases and J gave up 7 bases, with 18 bases separating them. The CDR3 here is CASSPMGGGRNEQFF. For the CDR3, the DNA is TGCGCCAGCAGCCCTATGGGGGGGGGCCGAAATGAGCAGTTCTTC.

The J gene is TRBJ2-1, the V gene TRBV2; no firm D call. Trimming shortened V by 6 bases and J by 0 bases, and 9 bases separated the two germline ends. CDR3 length: 14 amino acids. CDR1 is SNHLY, CDR2 FYNNEI, per germline. The DNA of the CDR3 is TGTGCCAGCAGGATCTTGAGCTCCTACAATGAGCAGTTCTTC. It specifies CASRILSSYNEQFF.